This T cell receptor beta chain is drawn from a study of blood T cell repertoires in COVID-19. Measured with immunoSEQ multiplex PCR; TCRdb has only the in-frame clones, and not every one. The data contain about 200,000 clones, 70% to 90% of them singletons. In the case of this clone: The junction departs from germline at one end; a sequencing error may be responsible.

The sample was peripheral blood. The source of this sequence is a man in his forties or fifties with COVID-19, enrolled during active disease.

The CDR3 sequence: CASSEDVLGHHGDTIYF. The CDR3 bases are TGTGCCAGCAGTGAAGATGTATTAGGACATCATGGAGACACCATATATTTT. The chain uses TRBV25-1 and TRBJ1-3; D is perhaps TRBD1 (5 bases). There are 17 residues in the CDR3. Germline V gives CDR1 MGHDK, CDR2 SYGVNS.